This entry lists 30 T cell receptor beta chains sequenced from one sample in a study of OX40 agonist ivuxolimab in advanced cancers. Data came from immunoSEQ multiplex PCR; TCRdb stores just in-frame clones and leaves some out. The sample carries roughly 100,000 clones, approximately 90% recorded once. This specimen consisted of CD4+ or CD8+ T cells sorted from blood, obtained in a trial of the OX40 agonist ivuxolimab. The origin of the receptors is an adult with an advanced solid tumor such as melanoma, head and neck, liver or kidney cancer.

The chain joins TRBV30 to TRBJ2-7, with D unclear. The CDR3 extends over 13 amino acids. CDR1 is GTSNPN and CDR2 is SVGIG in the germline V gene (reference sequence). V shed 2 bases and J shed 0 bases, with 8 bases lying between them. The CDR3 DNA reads TGTGCCTGGAGTTCCCTGCCCTCCTACGAGCAGTACTTC. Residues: CAWSSLPSYEQYF.

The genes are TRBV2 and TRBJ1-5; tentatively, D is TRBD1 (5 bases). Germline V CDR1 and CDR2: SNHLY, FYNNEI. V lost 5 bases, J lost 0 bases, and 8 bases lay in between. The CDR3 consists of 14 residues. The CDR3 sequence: CASSLGVSNQPQHF. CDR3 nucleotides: TGTGCCAGCAGTTTGGGGGTTAGCAATCAGCCCCAGCATTTT.

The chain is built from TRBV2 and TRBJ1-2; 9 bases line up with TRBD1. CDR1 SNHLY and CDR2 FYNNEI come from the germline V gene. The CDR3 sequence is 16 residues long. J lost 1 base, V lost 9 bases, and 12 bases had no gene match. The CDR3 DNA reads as TGTGCCAGTAAAGTCACAGGGGGCCTCGATAACTATGGCTACACCTTC. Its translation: CASKVTGGLDNYGYTF.

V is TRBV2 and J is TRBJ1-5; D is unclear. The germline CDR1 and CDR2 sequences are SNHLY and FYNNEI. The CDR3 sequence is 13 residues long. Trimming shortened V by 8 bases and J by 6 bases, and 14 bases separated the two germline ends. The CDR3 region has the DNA TGTGCCAGCCTCCCGAGGATAGGTCAGCCCCAGCATTTT. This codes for CASLPRIGQPQHF. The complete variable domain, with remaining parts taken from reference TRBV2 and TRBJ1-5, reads EPEVTQTPSHQVTQMGQEVILRCVPISNHLYFYWYRQILGQKVEFLVSFYNNEISEKSEIFDDQFSVERPDGSNFTLKIRSTKLEDSAMYFCASLPRIGQPQHFGDGTRLSIL.

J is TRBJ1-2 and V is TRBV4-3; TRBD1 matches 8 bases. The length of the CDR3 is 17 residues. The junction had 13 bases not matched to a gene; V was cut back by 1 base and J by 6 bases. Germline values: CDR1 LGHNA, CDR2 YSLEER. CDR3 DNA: TGCGCCAGCAGCCAAGGACGTTATCAGGGGGCCTCGGATGGCTACACCTTC. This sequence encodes CASSQGRYQGASDGYTF.

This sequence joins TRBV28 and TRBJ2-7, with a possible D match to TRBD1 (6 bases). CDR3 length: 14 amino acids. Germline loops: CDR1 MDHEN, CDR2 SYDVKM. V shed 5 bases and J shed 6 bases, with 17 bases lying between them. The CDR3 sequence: CASSPSIQGREQYF. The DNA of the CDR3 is TGTGCCAGCAGTCCATCAATACAGGGCCGCGAGCAGTACTTC.

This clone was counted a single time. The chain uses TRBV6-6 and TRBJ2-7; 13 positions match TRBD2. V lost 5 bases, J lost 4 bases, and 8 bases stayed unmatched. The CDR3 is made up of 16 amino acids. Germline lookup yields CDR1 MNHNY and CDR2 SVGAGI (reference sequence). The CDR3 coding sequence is TGTGCCAGCAGTCATCGACTAGCGGGGGGTTGGTACGAGCAGTACTTC. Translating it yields CASSHRLAGGWYEQYF.

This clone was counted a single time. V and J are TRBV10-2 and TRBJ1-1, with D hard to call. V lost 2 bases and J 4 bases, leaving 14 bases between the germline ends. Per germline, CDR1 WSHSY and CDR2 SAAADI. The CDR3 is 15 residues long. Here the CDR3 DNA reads TGCGCCAGCAGTGAGCTTGCACGGTCGGGCACTGAAGCTTTCTTT. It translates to CASSELARSGTEAFF.

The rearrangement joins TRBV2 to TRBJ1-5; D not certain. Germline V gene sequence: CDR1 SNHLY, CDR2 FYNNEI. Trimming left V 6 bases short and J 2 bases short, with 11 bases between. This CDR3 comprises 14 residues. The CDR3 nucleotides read TGTGCCAGCAGGGACTTAAATGGCAATCAGCCCCAGCATTTT. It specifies CASRDLNGNQPQHF.

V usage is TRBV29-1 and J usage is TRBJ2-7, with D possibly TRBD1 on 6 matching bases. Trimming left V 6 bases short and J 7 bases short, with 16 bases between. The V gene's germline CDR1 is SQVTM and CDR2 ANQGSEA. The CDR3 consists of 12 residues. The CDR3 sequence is CSVEYLTGEQYF. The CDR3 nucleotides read TGCAGCGTCGAATATCTTACAGGGGAGCAGTACTTC.

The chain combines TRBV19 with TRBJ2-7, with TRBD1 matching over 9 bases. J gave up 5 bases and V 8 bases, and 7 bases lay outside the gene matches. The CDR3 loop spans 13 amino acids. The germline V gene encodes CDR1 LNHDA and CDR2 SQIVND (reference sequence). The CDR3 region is CASGPTGGNEQYF. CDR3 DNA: TGTGCCAGTGGACCGACAGGGGGGAACGAGCAGTACTTC. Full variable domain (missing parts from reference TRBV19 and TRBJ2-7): DGGITQSPKYLFRKEGQNVTLSCEQNLNHDAMYWYRQDPGQGLRLIYYSQIVNDFQKGDIAEGYSVSREKKESFPLTVTSAQKNPTAFYLCASGPTGGNEQYFGPGTRLTVT.

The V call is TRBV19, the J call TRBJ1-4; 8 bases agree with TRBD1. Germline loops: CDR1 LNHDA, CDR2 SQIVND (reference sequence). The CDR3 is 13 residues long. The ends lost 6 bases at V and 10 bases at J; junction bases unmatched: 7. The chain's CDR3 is CASRTGEAGKLFF. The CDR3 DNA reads TGTGCCAGTAGGACAGGGGAGGCGGGAAAACTGTTTTTT.

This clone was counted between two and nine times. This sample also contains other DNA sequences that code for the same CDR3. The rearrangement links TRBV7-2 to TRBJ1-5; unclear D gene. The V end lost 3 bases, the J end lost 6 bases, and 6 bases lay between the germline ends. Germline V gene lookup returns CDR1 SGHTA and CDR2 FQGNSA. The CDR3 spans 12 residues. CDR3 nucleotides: TGTGCCAGCAGCTTGGACGGTCAGCCCCAGCATTTT. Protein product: CASSLDGQPQHF.

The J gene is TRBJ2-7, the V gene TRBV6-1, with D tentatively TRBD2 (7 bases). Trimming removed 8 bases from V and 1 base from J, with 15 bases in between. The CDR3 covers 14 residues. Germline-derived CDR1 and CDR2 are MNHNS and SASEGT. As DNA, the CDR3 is TGTGCCAGCGTGTGGGGGGGCCCTTCCTACGAGCAGTACTTC. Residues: CASVWGGPSYEQYF.

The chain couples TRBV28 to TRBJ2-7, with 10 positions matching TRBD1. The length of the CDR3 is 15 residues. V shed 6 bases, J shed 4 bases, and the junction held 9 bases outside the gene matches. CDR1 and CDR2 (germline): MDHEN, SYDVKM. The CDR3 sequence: CASRATGGGLYEQYF. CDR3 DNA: TGTGCCAGCAGGGCGACAGGGGGCGGATTGTACGAGCAGTACTTC.

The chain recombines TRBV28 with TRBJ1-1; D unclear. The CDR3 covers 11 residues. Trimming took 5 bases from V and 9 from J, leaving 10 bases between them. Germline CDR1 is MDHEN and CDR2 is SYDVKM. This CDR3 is CASSRTDKAFF. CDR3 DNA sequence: TGTGCCAGCAGTCGGACGGATAAAGCTTTCTTT. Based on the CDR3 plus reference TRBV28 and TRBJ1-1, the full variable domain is DVKVTQSSRYLVKRTGEKVFLECVQDMDHENMFWYRQDPGLGLRLIYFSYDVKMKEKGDIPEGYSVSREKKERFSLILESASTNQTSMYLCASSRTDKAFFGQGTRLTVV.

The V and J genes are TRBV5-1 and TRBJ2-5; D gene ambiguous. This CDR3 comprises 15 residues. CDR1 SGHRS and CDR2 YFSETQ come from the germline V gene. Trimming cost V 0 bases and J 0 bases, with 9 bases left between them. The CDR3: CASSLATAYQETQYF. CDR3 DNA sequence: TGCGCCAGCAGCTTGGCCACAGCTTACCAAGAGACCCAGTACTTC.

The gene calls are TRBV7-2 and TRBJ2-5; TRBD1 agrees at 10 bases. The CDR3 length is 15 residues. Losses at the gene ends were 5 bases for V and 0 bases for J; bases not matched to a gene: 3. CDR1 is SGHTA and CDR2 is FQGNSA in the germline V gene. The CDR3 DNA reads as TGTGCCAGCAGCCCCGGGACAGGGGACCAAGAGACCCAGTACTTC. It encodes CASSPGTGDQETQYF.

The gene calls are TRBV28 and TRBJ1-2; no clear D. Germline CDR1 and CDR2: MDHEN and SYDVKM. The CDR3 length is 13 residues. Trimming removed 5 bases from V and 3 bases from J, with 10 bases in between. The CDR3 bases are TGTGCCAGCAGTGTAACCTCGTACTATGGCTACACCTTC. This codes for CASSVTSYYGYTF.

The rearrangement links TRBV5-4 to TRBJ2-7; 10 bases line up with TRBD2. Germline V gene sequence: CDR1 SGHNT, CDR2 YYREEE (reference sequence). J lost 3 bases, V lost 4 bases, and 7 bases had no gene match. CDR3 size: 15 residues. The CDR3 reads CASSPSGGANYEQYF. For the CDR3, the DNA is TGTGCCAGCAGCCCCAGCGGGGGGGCAAACTACGAGCAGTACTTC.

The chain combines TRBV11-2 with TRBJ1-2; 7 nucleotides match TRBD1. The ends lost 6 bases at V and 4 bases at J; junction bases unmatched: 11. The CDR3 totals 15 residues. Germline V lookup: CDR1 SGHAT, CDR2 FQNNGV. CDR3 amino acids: CASRKRTTGVYGYTF. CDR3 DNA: TGTGCCAGCAGGAAGAGGACCACAGGGGTCTATGGCTACACCTTC.

The CDR3 DNA is TGCGCCAGCAGCCTGACCGGTACGCAGTATTTT. It translates to CASSLTGTQYF. The chain recombines TRBV5-1 with TRBJ2-3; D gene unclear. Germline loops: CDR1 SGHRS, CDR2 YFSETQ. V gave up 4 bases and J gave up 8 bases, with 8 bases separating them. The CDR3 is 11 residues long.

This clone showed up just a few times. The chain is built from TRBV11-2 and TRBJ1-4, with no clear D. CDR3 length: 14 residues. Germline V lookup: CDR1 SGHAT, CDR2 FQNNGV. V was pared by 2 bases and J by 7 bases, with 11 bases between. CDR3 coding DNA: TGTGCCAGCAGCTTAAACACCTATGGTGAAAAACTGTTTTTT. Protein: CASSLNTYGEKLFF. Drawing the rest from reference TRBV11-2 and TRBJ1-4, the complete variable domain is EAGVAQSPRYKIIEKRQSVAFWCNPISGHATLYWYQQILGQGPKLLIQFQNNGVVDDSQLPKDRFSAERLKGVDSTLKIQPAKLEDSAVYLCASSLNTYGEKLFFGSGTQLSVL.

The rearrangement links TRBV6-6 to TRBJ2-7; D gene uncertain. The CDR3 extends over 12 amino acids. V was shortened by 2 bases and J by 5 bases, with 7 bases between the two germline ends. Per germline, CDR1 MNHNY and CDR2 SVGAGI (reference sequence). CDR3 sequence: CASSYVWNEQYF. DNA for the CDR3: TGTGCCAGCAGTTACGTGTGGAACGAGCAGTACTTC.

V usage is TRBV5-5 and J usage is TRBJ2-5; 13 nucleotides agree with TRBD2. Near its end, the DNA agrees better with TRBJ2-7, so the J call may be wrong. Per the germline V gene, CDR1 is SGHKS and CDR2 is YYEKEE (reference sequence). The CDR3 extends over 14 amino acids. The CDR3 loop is CASSVGTSGVEQYF. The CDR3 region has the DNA TGTGCCAGCAGCGTCGGGACTAGCGGGGTCGAGCAGTACTTC.

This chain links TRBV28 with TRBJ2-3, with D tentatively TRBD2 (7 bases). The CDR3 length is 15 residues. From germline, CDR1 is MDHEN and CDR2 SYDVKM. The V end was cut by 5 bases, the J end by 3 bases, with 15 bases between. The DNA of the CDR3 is TGTGCCAGCAGTCCCCCCGGGGGGCTGACAGATACGCAGTATTTT. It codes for CASSPPGGLTDTQYF.

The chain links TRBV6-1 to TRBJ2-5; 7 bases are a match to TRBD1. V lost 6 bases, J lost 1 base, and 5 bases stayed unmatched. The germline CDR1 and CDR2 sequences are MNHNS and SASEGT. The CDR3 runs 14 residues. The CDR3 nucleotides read TGTGCCAGCAGACCGGGACAGATCCAAGAGACCCAGTACTTC. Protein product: CASRPGQIQETQYF.

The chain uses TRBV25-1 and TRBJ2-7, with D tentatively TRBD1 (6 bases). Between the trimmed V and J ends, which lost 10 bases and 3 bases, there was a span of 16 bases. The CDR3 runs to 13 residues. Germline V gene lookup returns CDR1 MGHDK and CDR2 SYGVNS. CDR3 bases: TGTGCCACATCGGGACATGTGGGCTACGAGCAGTACTTC. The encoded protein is CATSGHVGYEQYF.

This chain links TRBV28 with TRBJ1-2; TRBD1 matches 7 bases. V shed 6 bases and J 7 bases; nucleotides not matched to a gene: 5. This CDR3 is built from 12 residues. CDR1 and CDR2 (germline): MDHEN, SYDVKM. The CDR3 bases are TGTGCCAGCAGGAAGACAGGGTTTGGCTACACCTTC. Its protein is CASRKTGFGYTF.

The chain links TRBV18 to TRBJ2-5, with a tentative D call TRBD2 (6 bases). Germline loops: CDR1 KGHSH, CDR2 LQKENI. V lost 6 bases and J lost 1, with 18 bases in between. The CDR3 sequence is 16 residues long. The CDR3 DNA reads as TGTGCCAGCTCCATTTTCGGGGGTATAGGCCAAGAGACCCAGTACTTC. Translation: CASSIFGGIGQETQYF.